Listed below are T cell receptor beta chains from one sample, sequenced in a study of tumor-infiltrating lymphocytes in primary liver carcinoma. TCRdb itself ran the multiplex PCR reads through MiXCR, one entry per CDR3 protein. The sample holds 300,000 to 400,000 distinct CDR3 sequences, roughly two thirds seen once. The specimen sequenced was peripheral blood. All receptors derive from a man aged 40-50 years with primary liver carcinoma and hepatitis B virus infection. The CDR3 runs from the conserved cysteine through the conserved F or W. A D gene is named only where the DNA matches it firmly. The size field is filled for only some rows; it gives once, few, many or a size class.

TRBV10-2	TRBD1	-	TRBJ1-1	TGCGCCAGCAAAATAGGGGGCAACAGTGAAGCTTTCTTT	CASKIGGNSEAFF
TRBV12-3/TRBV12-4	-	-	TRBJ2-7	TGTGCCAGCAGTTTGCCTGATACCTACAAGCAGTACTTC	CASSLPDTYKQYF
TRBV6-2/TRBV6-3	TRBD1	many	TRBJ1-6	TGTGCCAGCAGTTATACCTCCGGGACAGGGGATAATTCACCCCTCCACTTT	CASSYTSGTGDNSPLHF
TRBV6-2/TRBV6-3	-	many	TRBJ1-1	TGTGCCAGCAGCCAACAGGTAGAAGCTTTCTTT	CASSQQVEAFF
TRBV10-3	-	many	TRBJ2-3	TGTGCCATCAGTGAGTCGAGAGGCACAGATACGCAGTATTTT	CAISESRGTDTQYF
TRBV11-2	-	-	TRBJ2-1	TGTGCCAGCAGCCGAAGCCACACTAGGCCCAATGAGCAGTTCTTC	CASSRSHTRPNEQFF
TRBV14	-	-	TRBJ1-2	TGTGCCAGCAGCTTCGACATTGGAGGGTCTGGCTACACCTTC	CASSFDIGGSGYTF
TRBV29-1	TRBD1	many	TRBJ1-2	TGCAGCGCCGAAAAGCCAGGGGGCTATGGCTACACCTTC	CSAEKPGGYGYTF
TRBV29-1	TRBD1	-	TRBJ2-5	TGCAGCGTTGAACAGGGGGCCCGGGAGACCCAGTACTTC	CSVEQGARETQYF
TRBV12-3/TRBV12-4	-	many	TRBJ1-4	TGTGCCAGCAGTCTCCAGAGGGGGAATGAAAAACTGTTTTTT	CASSLQRGNEKLFF
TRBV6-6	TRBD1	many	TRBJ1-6	TGTGCCAGCAGACGGGACAGGGAGGGATCACCCCTCCACTTT	CASRRDREGSPLHF
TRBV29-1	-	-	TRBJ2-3	TGCAGCGTGTCCAGGGGGGGCACAGATACGCAGTATTTT	CSVSRGGTDTQYF
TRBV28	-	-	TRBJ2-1	TGTGCCAGCAGTCTGGGCACGGTCTCCTACAATGAGCAGTTCTTC	CASSLGTVSYNEQFF
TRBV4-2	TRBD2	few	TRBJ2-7	TGTGCCAGCAGCCAAGTAGGGACTAGCGGCCCACGACGCTACTTC	CASSQVGTSGPRRYF
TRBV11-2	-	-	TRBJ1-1	TGTGCCAGAAGCTTAGAGGGGGGCACCGAAGCTTTCTTT	CARSLEGGTEAFF
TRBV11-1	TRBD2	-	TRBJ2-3	TGTGCCAGCAGCTTCCCCACAGCGGGAGGCCCAGATAAGAAGTATTTT	CASSFPTAGGPDKKYF
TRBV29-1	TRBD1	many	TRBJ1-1	TGCAGCGTTGATAGGGGACAGGGCACCGCTGAAGCTTTCTTT	CSVDRGQGTAEAFF
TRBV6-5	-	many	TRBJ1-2	TGTGCCAGCAGTTACTTGGGGGCTGATGGCTACACCTTC	CASSYLGADGYTF
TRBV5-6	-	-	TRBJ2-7	TGTGCCAGCAACTTGGGGGAAATAAGGCTAGCTGGCTACGAGCAGTACTTC	CASNLGEIRLAGYEQYF
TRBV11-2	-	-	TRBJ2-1	TGTGCCAGCATCGTACTATCGGGATTTGGTAATGAGCAGTTCTTC	CASIVLSGFGNEQFF
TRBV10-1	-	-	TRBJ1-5	TGCGCCAGCAGTGACGAGGGTAAACAGCACGGTACGCAGCATTTT	CASSDEGKQHGTQHF
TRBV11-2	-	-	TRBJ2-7	TGTGCTAGCAGCTTAGTCCGGGACGAGCGGCAGTACTTC	CASSLVRDERQYF
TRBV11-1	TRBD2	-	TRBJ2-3	TGTGCCAGCAGCTTAAAGCGGGAGGACTTAAATACGCAATATTTT	CASSLKREDLNTQYF
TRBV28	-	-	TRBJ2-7	TGTGCCAGCAGTCTGTTTGGAGGGGGGACAGTATTCAGCGAGCAGTACTTC	CASSLFGGGTVFSEQYF
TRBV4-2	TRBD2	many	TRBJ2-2	TGTGCCAGCAGCCAAGCCCCGGGAGGGAACACCGGGGAGCTGTTTTTT	CASSQAPGGNTGELFF
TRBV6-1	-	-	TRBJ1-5	TGTGCCAGCAGTGAGAGGGAGTCGGATCATCCCCAGCATTTT	CASSERESDHPQHF
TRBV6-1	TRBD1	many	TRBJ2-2	TGTGCCAGCAGCCCTAAGGGACAAGGGGGCAAGAACACCGGGGAGCTGTTTTTT	CASSPKGQGGKNTGELFF